The subject of this entry is one T cell receptor (beta chain). The sample comes from a study of T cells in tumors after PD-1 blockade. On the study more broadly: Excluded were patients with checkpoint blockade, immunosuppressants, or radiotherapy or other anti-cancer therapy within 4 weeks. During anti-PD-1 treatment, some patients continued daily vismodegib 150 mg. On average, peripheral blood gave under 150,000 TCR templates and 37,000 or so unique clonotypes.

The CDR3 sequence is 12 residues long. CDR1 SQVTM and CDR2 ANQGSEA come from the germline V gene. V lost 7 bases and J 6 bases, leaving 10 bases between the germline ends. Clones were sequenced by immunoSEQ multiplex PCR, and TCRdb holds only the in-frame ones, with some missing. The table includes 60,000 or so clones, about 80% detected once. V is TRBV29-1 and J is TRBJ1-6; D gene ambiguous. Sequencing used PBMCs, obtained before anti-PD-1 treatment. The clonotype originates from a human donor with basal cell carcinoma. The CDR3 spells CSASDGNSPLHF. CDR3 DNA: TGCAGCGCCTCGGACGGTAATTCACCCCTCCACTTT.